This T cell receptor (beta chain) was obtained from a study of cytomegalovirus exposure and HLA in healthy donors (dated by TCRdb to 2017 to 2019). Describing the broader study: According to an earlier analysis of 587 of the donors, some 180 million T cells yielded approximately 120 million unique TCR beta sequences and about 300 Gb of sequence data. Class I and class II HLA loci were covered by the typing at four-digit resolution. The aim of the study was to test whether cataloging public T cell receptors could identify signatures of past pathogen exposure. Every discovery cohort repertoire had been produced on one sequencing platform. Typing coverage varied by locus: roughly 620-640 donors for A, B, C, DRB1 and DQB1; more than 500 for DQA1; more than 600 for DPA1; roughly 470 for DPB1. A later analysis re-examined previously published TCR beta repertoires from hundreds of donors and added high-resolution HLA genotyping to investigate patterns of TCR occurrence. Because of strong linkage in the cohort, five DR-DQ haplotypes were treated as single units for association and clustering. In the later analysis, no new phenotypic data were used to find candidate immune exposures; instead, reliance was placed on TCR beta sequences and their occurrence across donors. The genetic ancestry cluster associated with self-reported Caucasian donors included roughly 84% of the 398 genotyped donors. Across approximately 400 genotyped donors of the cohort, an average of about 220,000 unique TCR beta nucleotide sequences per donor were sequenced, and around 20% of those sequences were non-productive. To predict cytomegalovirus infection status, the study brought together high-throughput TCR immunosequencing, statistical association of individual TCRs with disease status, and machine learning. Donor age, sex, ethnicity and CMV serostatus were collected together with the repertoire data. A later genetic analysis used genome-wide SNP genotypes for 398 of the 666 donors, treating that subset as a discovery cohort. To decide whether each TCR beta V gene segment behaved as functional or pseudogenic, an earlier analysis of 587 of the donors relied on high-throughput TCR beta sequencing. The T cell repertoires of 666 subjects were profiled by immunosequencing and related to cytomegalovirus serostatus. An early release covering just under 650 HLA-typed donors comprised about 290 gigabases of sequencing data and 85 million or so unique TCR sequences. A separate validation cohort of about 110 different subjects was used in addition to the approximately 670-subject first cohort. What the study reported, not specific to this receptor: Linkage disequilibrium might explain the correlated functional status among segregating V segments, but an unknown experimental factor could not be excluded. Presence/absence analyses assumed roughly uniform sequencing depth across donors, an assumption that may not hold. In a later analysis, HLA-associated TCR beta chains were found to be more clonally expanded and to have lower generation probabilities than equally common non-associated chains. Across donors, most TCR sequences were observed very rarely, whereas some public TCRs were present in many individuals. Immune exposure information for the cohort was limited to CMV serostatus. In an earlier analysis of around 600 of the donors, most TCR beta V segments appeared in productive rearrangements about 87% or about 30% of the time, broadly matching IMGT annotations. When HLA alleles, especially DR and DQ, strongly co-occurred, TCR associations were difficult to assign to individual alleles. Because counts were too low, 15 or so rarely observed V segments, including chromosome 9 orphons, were excluded from the earlier analysis of fewer than 650 of the donors. In a later analysis, TCR association rates were found to vary across HLA loci, with the most associated TCRs seen for DRB1 alleles and the fewest for HLA-C alleles. A further reported finding was that TCR beta sequences accurately predicted the HLA-A and HLA-B alleles for most subjects in the first cohort. In the study, 150 to 200 TCR beta chains were listed as associated with cytomegalovirus. According to a later analysis, most CMV-associated TCR beta chains appeared to be HLA-restricted, and the HLA associations seemed to be driven largely by CMV exposure. In a later analysis, several top co-occurrence clusters were reported to appear linked to parvovirus B19, influenza, CMV and Epstein-Barr virus. Compared with the roughly 700-donor mean, donors in an Asian-associated ancestry cluster had fewer N-insertions in productive TCRs, according to a later genetic analysis. A cluster of highly shared sequence variants was judged likely to be a technical artifact of the sequencing pipeline. V-gene and J-gene trimming of TCR beta chains was associated with a missense DCLRE1C variant in a later genetic analysis, and the association was replicated in an independent cohort. The authors suggested that the approach could potentially be extended to other disease states and immunological phenotypes. This cohort had only TCR beta chains sequenced, and the lack of alpha or paired-chain data limited which features could be detected. The 87-base-pair reads could not distinguish some IMGT-functional V segments, including TRBV6-2 and TRBV6-3, so those segments were excluded. HLA typing was unavailable for some donors at each locus, so association tests used only the typed subset. In both the original and validation cohorts, the classifier was reported to diagnose cytomegalovirus status with high specificity and sensitivity. At a false discovery rate of 0.05, a later analysis linked 15,000 to 20,000 TCR beta sequences to specific HLA alleles. In vitro tests confirmed that a few of the cytomegalovirus-associated TCR beta chains recognize cytomegalovirus antigens.

Receptor amplification or capture employed the immunoSEQ multiplex PCR assay. For the multiplex PCR, a mixture combining 60 forward primers for TCR Vbeta segments and 13 reverse primers for TCR Jbeta segments was used. The CDR3 region of rearranged TCR beta genes was amplified from genomic DNA with a multiplex PCR assay. On the Illumina HiSeq System, the amplified TCR beta libraries were sequenced as 87-base-pair reads. As for the authors' bioinformatics: A later analysis tallied 75 million to 95 million unique TCR beta chains across the 610 or so repertoires, and about 10 million of those chains were shared by two or more donors. Raw reads were error-corrected and collapsed into unique sequences by a nearest-neighbor algorithm in which closely related sequences were merged to remove PCR and sequencing errors. CDR3 sequences were aligned to IMGT reference sequences to assign V, D and J gene segments. For a sequence to be retained, a match of at least six nucleotides to both a V gene segment and a J gene segment was required. A rearrangement counted as productive if the CDR3 had no stop codons and remained in frame with V and J, and every other rearrangement counted as non-productive. Following IMGT convention, CDR3 was defined as the stretch from the second conserved V-encoded cysteine up to the conserved J-encoded phenylalanine. The earlier analysis of some 580 of the donors excluded any sequence lacking an unambiguous match to a single V gene segment. An earlier analysis of several hundred of the donors called V segments functional above 56.7% productive rearrangements and segregating when the between-donor standard deviation exceeded 5%. A statistical classification framework was developed to diagnose cytomegalovirus status using the catalog of TCR beta chain sequences. In a later analysis, TCR nucleotide sequences were compared against IMGT/GENE-DB human TR gene sequences so that V and J genes could be assigned. In a later analysis, CDR3 sequences and most-parsimonious VDJ recombination scenarios were assigned using the TCRdist pipeline. In a later analysis, every TCR beta chain was defined by the combination of its CDR3 amino acid sequence and its V-gene family, and reads without a unique V-gene family were dropped. A later analysis removed several hundred highly shared, low-generation-probability nucleotide sequences to deal with suspected cross-contamination and a sequencing artifact. In a later analysis, a clonal expansion index was calculated for each public chain from normalized within-repertoire ranks of inferred template counts. In a later analysis, generation probabilities were computed using a VDJ recombination model fitted to out-of-frame rearrangements, and the results were checked against IGoR. In a later analysis, hypergeometric tests were used to score TCR-TCR, TCR-HLA and TCR-CMV co-occurrence, with a repertoire-size bias correction applied to TCR pairs. A later analysis estimated false discovery rates by permuting HLA or CMV assignments 20 times. In a later analysis, co-occurring TCRs were grouped with DBSCAN, and TCRdist sequence similarity was added when clustering was performed within HLA-allele-positive subsets. Repertoires with fewer than 30,000 or more than 120,000 public chains were left out of co-occurrence clustering, as were about five repertoires with anomalous nucleotide sharing. Held by TCRdb, this immuneACCESS table contains in-frame sequences only and omits some clones. Under half of the omission traces to an unresolved V gene where checked; the cause of the rest is unknown. Clonal size and the V and J genes are those of that table, whereas D and trimming came from the DNA. The sample data list roughly 100,000 clones, and 55% to 75% of these were observed just once. About 16% of the sample comes from the top ten.

The cohort consisted of 650 to 850 healthy bone marrow donors. Cohort members were all nominally healthy when sampled, although unrecorded immune exposures were likely present. The donor tested CMV seropositive, placing the donor among the 290 or so seropositive members of the cohort. A peripheral blood sample was collected from each donor, and TCR beta sequencing was performed on peripheral blood mononuclear cells. The Qiagen DNeasy Blood Extraction Kit was used to extract genomic DNA from the blood cell samples. Spanning cysteine to phenylalanine, the CDR3 consists of 12 amino acids. Only the CDR3 DNA is retained, 36 bases long and in frame from the first base. The trim is 6 bases for V and 4 bases for J, with a gap of 9 bases between the germline ends. CDR1 and CDR2 (LNHDA, SQIVND) derive from the germline V gene (reference sequence). This clone appeared a few times. The antigen it binds to is not known. Base qualities are missing; no much larger clone stands one base away.

This TCR was sampled from a woman between 50 and 59 years old in good health and CMV-seropositive. The source material was PBMCs. The sequence links TRBV19 to TRBJ1-1, with no reliable assignment of the D segment. The sequenced DNA is TGTGCCAGTAGGCAGGTAGGCACTGAAGCTTTCTTT. The translation is CASRQVGTEAFF.